The sequence of this T cell receptor beta chain was determined in a study of a mutant IDH1 vaccine in newly diagnosed glioma. Time point noted: week 23, last vaccination. Vaccination comprised doses that each held 300 ug of mutant IDH1 20-mer peptide, plus topical imiquimod. With regard to this clone: Its antigen is undetermined.

Germline V gene data show CDR1 as MNHEY and CDR2 as SVGAGI. With V trimmed by 6 bases and J by 0 bases, 4 bases remained unmatched. CDR3 length equals 14 residues. This table comes from immunoSEQ multiplex PCR, and its TCRdb copy is limited to in-frame clones, with some not included. Of approximately 50,000 clones listed, 85% to 90% were seen once; the top ten hold 1.3% to 1.5%. The source of this sequence is a middle-aged man with glioma. The V call is TRBV6-5, the J call TRBJ1-2; 7 positions match TRBD1. The source was PBMCs, collected from a glioma patient whose treatment included an IDH1 peptide vaccine. The CDR3 is CASSRTGPNYGYTF. The CDR3, as DNA: TGTGCCAGCAGCCGGACAGGTCCTAACTATGGCTACACCTTC.